This record concerns one T cell receptor beta chain sequence. Its target is unknown. Germline CDR1 SGHTA, CDR2 FQGTGA. The V gene lost 5 bases and the J gene lost 8 bases, with 18 bases spanning the gap. CDR3 length equals 15 residues. The sample comes from a study of beta chain features in type 1 diabetes. Study-wide results and caveats: Within patients, naive, central memory and Treg TCRB repertoires seemed more similar than within healthy donors. Lower insertion and higher deletion counts appeared at VDJ junctions in type 1 diabetes patients. With patients and controls alike, PCR might favor shorter templates to an equal degree. cDNA-based sequencing might over-represent cells highly expressing TCR. People with Type 1 diabetes carried modestly yet significantly shorter TCRB CDR3s in all four CD4+ subsets.

Reverse transcribing all isolated RNA meant expressed TCRB transcripts were sequenced. Generated by immunoSEQ multiplex PCR, the TCRdb table keeps only in-frame clones and is missing some. The sample consists of 300,000 or so clones, roughly 13% of them appearing once. The chain joins TRBV7-3 to TRBJ2-2, with a possible D match to TRBD2 (6 bases). The TCR sequence derives from a man aged 30 to 39 with type 1 diabetes. The specimen was naive CD4+ T cells from blood. CDR3 DNA sequence: TGTGCCAGCAGCATCACTAGGGGACTCGAAGGGGAGCTGTTTTTT. The encoded protein is CASSITRGLEGELFF. The full variable domain, rest sourced from reference TRBV7-3 and TRBJ2-2, is GAGVSQTPSNKVTEKGKYVELRCDPISGHTALYWYRQSLGQGPEFLIYFQGTGAADDSGLPNDRFFAVRPEGSVSTLKIQRTERGDSAVYLCASSITRGLEGELFFGEGSRLTVL.